This TCR beta chain is from a study of T cell responses to AZD1222 COVID-19 vaccine. Profiled with immunoSEQ multiplex PCR; TCRdb holds only in-frame clones, not every one. The table shows 150,000 to 200,000 clones, with around 90% occurring only once. The study, taken as a whole, reports: Dominant at 160-218 and 743-854, vaccine-associated CD4 TCRs also spanned spike. None of the repertoires were sampled until the peak T cell response had passed. The number of AZD1222 recipients seropositive at baseline was only 5 to 7. Clonal diversity was possibly underestimated, and the donors were mostly white British, with more females.

As concerns this clone: The antigen remains unidentified.

The receptor comes from an adult who received the MenACWY meningococcal vaccine as a control. The input for sequencing was peripheral blood, taken 28 days after the second dose of the MenACWY control vaccine.

Here the CDR3 DNA reads TGCGCCAGCAGCCAAGATATTGGACAGGGTGGGCCCGGGGAGCTGTTTTTT. Amino acid sequence: CASSQDIGQGGPGELFF. This chain uses TRBV4-3 with TRBJ2-2, with 8 positions matching TRBD1. This CDR3 is 17 amino acids long. V dropped 0 bases and J dropped 6; count of bases not matched to a gene: 9. CDR1 and CDR2 from the germline V gene are LGHNA and YSLEER.